The 3 T cell receptor beta chains below all came from one sample that was sequenced in a study of post-analysis software for immune sequencing data (dated by TCRdb to between 2015 and 2017). Receptor libraries were prepared by PCR. Sequencing relied on an Illumina HiSeq 2500. Unique molecular identifiers were incorporated into TCR beta cDNA libraries to reduce PCR and sequencing biases. TCRdb reprocessed the public reads (quality trimming at Q25 with fastp, clone calling with MiXCR) and kept in-frame beta chains. Every CDR3 protein is listed once, alongside the most common genes and DNA of its rows. The sample table records hundreds of thousands of distinct CDR3 sequences; 55% to 60% of these occur just once. Jointly, the top ten make up around 11% of the sample. Points the paper makes about the study in general: Significantly higher frequencies in patients than in controls were found for roughly 5 TRBV segments, including TRBV5-6, TRBV5-1 and TRBV20-1.

The antigens these receptors bind are not known. Sequences were obtained from blood. These receptors came from a girl aged 2-15 years with multiple sclerosis.

In DNA, the CDR3 is TGTGCCAGCAGCTTACCTCTCCGAGCAGGGGGCCTTTTAGATACGCAGTATTTT. Translating gives CASSLPLRAGGLLDTQYF. The rearrangement joins TRBV7-2 to TRBJ2-3; 8 positions agree with TRBD1. V lost 2 bases, J lost 5 bases, and 15 bases stayed unmatched. Germline CDR1 is SGHTA and CDR2 is FQGNSA. The CDR3 covers 18 residues.

This chain joins TRBV12-3 or TRBV12-4 and TRBJ2-1; either TRBD1 or TRBD2 may supply D (5 bases each). The CDR3 loop spans 15 amino acids. The ends were cut back, 8 bases at V and 1 base at J, with 15 bases in the middle. The CDR3, as DNA: TGTGCCAGCTGGGATGAGGGGCCTTCCTACAATGAGCAGTTCTTC. It codes for CASWDEGPSYNEQFF.

This clonotype was recorded a few times. This rearrangement joins TRBV9 to TRBJ2-1; D tentatively reads TRBD1 or TRBD2 (6 bases each). Trimming took off 4 bases at V and 5 bases at J, with 19 bases between the two ends. Germline V lookup: CDR1 SGDLS, CDR2 YYNGEE. The CDR3 extends over 16 amino acids. This CDR3 is CASSPRGGSGDNEQFF. CDR3 sequence (DNA): TGTGCCAGCAGCCCCCGAGGGGGGAGTGGGGACAATGAGCAGTTCTTC.